This T cell receptor (beta chain) was retrieved from a study of early T cells in non-severe SARS-CoV-2 infection. This clonotype has a handful of counts. MiXCR, run by TCRdb on the 5' RACE reads, gives a single entry per CDR3 protein. The table includes some 22,000 distinct CDR3 sequences, more than 4% detected once. This CDR3 spans 17 amino acids. The germline CDR1 and CDR2 sequences are SGHRS and YFSETQ. J lost 1 base, V lost 4 bases, and 12 bases had no gene match. Sequenced input: whole blood. This chain connects TRBV5-1 to TRBJ2-3; 7 bases fit TRBD2. The sequence was obtained from an adult who was a healthcare worker with PCR-confirmed SARS-CoV-2 infection or an uninfected control (not recorded which). The CDR3 DNA reads as TGCGCCAGCAGCGGATGGGGCGGGGGATTAGGCACAGATACGCAGTATTTT. Translation gives CASSGWGGGLGTDTQYF.